Listed below are T cell receptor beta chains from one sample, sequenced in a study of graft-versus-host responses after intestinal transplantation. Their antigens are not known. Profiled with immunoSEQ multiplex PCR; TCRdb holds only in-frame clones, not every one. The table records some 130,000 clones, 85% to 95% of them present only once. The input for sequencing was unstimulated CD4+ T cells sorted from spleen or lymph node cells, taken before intestinal transplant. These receptors all stem from a human donor who received an intestinal transplant. Both conserved end residues are part of each CDR3. The order of the fields is CDR3 DNA, CDR3 protein, D gene, J gene, V gene, clone size. The D gene is left open where the match is weak. Not all rows give a size; the values are once, few, many and, for expanded clones, a class.

CDR3nt: TGCGCCAGCAGCATATCACAAGGGGTCGTCGGGGAGCTGTTTTTT; CDR3aa: CASSISQGVVGELFF; d_gene: -; j_gene: TRBJ2-2; v_gene: TRBV5-1; abundance: few
CDR3nt: TGCAGCGTGGGGGCAGGTACATTTAACTATGGCTACACCTTC; CDR3aa: CSVGAGTFNYGYTF; d_gene: -; j_gene: TRBJ1-2; v_gene: TRBV29-1; abundance: -
CDR3nt: TGTGCCAGCAGCGGGACAGGGGAAACCCATGAGCAGTTCTTC; CDR3aa: CASSGTGETHEQFF; d_gene: TRBD1; j_gene: TRBJ2-1; v_gene: TRBV11-3; abundance: -
CDR3nt: TGTGCCAGCAGCTTAGCGGGGACCTACGAGCAGTACTTC; CDR3aa: CASSLAGTYEQYF; d_gene: -; j_gene: TRBJ2-7; v_gene: TRBV7-6; abundance: -
CDR3nt: TGTGCCAGCAGCTTAGAACTTCGGGGGTGGAGCGGTGGAGGGGCAGATACGCAGTATTTT; CDR3aa: CASSLELRGWSGGGADTQYF; d_gene: -; j_gene: TRBJ2-3; v_gene: TRBV7-8; abundance: -
CDR3nt: TGTGCCAGCAGTCCCTCGGGCCCCGGGGAGCTGTTTTTT; CDR3aa: CASSPSGPGELFF; d_gene: -; j_gene: TRBJ2-2; v_gene: TRBV28; abundance: -
CDR3nt: TGCAGCGTGAGGGCGGGACAGGGGGTAGATACGCAGTATTTT; CDR3aa: CSVRAGQGVDTQYF; d_gene: TRBD1; j_gene: TRBJ2-3; v_gene: TRBV29-1; abundance: -
CDR3nt: TGTGCCAGCAGCCCGCCGGAAGACTATGGCTACACCTTC; CDR3aa: CASSPPEDYGYTF; d_gene: -; j_gene: TRBJ1-2; v_gene: TRBV28; abundance: -
CDR3nt: TGTGCCAGCAGTGGGGGACTAGCGGTCCCCTACGAGCAGTACTTC; CDR3aa: CASSGGLAVPYEQYF; d_gene: TRBD2; j_gene: TRBJ2-7; v_gene: TRBV25-1; abundance: -
CDR3nt: TGTGCCAGCAGTCGGACTAGCGGGACGGAAAACGAGCAGTACTTC; CDR3aa: CASSRTSGTENEQYF; d_gene: TRBD2; j_gene: TRBJ2-7; v_gene: TRBV2; abundance: -
CDR3nt: TGTGCCAGCACGTCGGGTGGTCAGCCCCAGCATTTT; CDR3aa: CASTSGGQPQHF; d_gene: -; j_gene: TRBJ1-5; v_gene: TRBV27; abundance: -
CDR3nt: TGTGCCAGCAGCTTAGCTCGAGCGGGGAATGAGCAGTTCTTC; CDR3aa: CASSLARAGNEQFF; d_gene: TRBD2; j_gene: TRBJ2-1; v_gene: TRBV7-9; abundance: few
CDR3nt: TGTGCCTGGAGTGGACGGGCTCCCCACGAGCAGTACTTC; CDR3aa: CAWSGRAPHEQYF; d_gene: -; j_gene: TRBJ2-7; v_gene: TRBV30; abundance: -
CDR3nt: TGTGCCAGCTCACGGACAGGGTTGGGCTACACCTTC; CDR3aa: CASSRTGLGYTF; d_gene: TRBD1; j_gene: TRBJ1-2; v_gene: TRBV18; abundance: -
CDR3nt: TGTGCCACCAGCAGAGATCTCCAAGAGACCCAGTACTTC; CDR3aa: CATSRDLQETQYF; d_gene: -; j_gene: TRBJ2-5; v_gene: TRBV15; abundance: -
CDR3nt: TGTGCCAGCAGCCGGGACAGAAACTACGAGCAGTACTTC; CDR3aa: CASSRDRNYEQYF; d_gene: TRBD1; j_gene: TRBJ2-7; v_gene: TRBV6-4; abundance: once
CDR3nt: TGCGCCAGCAGCTTTGAGGCTTTCTCTGGAAACACCATATATTTT; CDR3aa: CASSFEAFSGNTIYF; d_gene: -; j_gene: TRBJ1-3; v_gene: TRBV5-1; abundance: -